Included here is one T cell receptor (beta chain) sequence, with context. What it recognizes is unknown. The data are from a study of vaccination and CD4 T cells after COVID-19. Whole-study results and caveats: A nonsignificant median increase from 21 to 38 SARS-CoV-2-reactive clonotypes was observed.

TCRdb called the PCR reads again in MiXCR, with one record for every CDR3 protein. This table has about 20,000 distinct CDR3 sequences, roughly 53% appearing once. The sample consisted of CD4+ T cells from blood, taken before SARS-CoV-2 vaccination. This clonotype was obtained from a human donor who had recovered from COVID-19.

CDR3 sequence reads: CASTVFGSGADNSPLHF. The DNA of the CDR3 is TGTGCCAGCACCGTTTTTGGCTCCGGCGCCGATAATTCACCCCTCCACTTT. The chain carries TRBV28 and TRBJ1-6, with D hard to call. There are 17 residues in the CDR3. V lost 7 bases, J lost 5 bases, and 21 bases lay in between. The germline CDR1 and CDR2 sequences are MDHEN and SYDVKM.